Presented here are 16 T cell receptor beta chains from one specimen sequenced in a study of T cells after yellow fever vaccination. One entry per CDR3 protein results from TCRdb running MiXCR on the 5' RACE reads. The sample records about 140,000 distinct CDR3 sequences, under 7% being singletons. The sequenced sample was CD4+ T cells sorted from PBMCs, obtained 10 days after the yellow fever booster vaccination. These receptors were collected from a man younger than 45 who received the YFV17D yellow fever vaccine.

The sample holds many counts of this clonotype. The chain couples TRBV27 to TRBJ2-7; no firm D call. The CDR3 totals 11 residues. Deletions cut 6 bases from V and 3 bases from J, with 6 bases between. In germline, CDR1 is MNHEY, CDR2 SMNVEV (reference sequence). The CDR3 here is CASRAYYEQYF. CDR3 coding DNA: TGTGCCAGCAGAGCCTACTACGAGCAGTACTTC.

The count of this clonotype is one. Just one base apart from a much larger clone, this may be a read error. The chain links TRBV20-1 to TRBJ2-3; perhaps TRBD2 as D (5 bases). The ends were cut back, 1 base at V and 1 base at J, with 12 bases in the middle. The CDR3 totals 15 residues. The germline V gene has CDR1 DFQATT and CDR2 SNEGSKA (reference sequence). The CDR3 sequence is CSARVGLGGTDTQYF. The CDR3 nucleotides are TGCAGTGCTAGAGTAGGACTGGGAGGCACAGATACGCAGTATTTT.

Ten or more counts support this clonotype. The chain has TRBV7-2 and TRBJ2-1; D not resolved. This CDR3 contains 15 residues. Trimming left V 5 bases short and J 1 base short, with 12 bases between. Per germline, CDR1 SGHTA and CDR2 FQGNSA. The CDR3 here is CASSAKGSSYNEQFF. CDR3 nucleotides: TGTGCCAGCAGCGCCAAAGGATCTTCCTACAATGAGCAGTTCTTC.

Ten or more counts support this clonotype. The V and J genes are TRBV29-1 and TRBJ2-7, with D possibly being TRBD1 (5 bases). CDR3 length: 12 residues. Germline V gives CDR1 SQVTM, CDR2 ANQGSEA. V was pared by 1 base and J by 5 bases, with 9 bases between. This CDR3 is CSVEVGPNEQYF. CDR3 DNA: TGCAGCGTTGAAGTGGGGCCGAACGAGCAGTACTTC.

As DNA, the CDR3 is TGTGCCAGTAGCCTCATCGGGGCATACGAGCAGTACTTC. Protein product: CASSLIGAYEQYF. This sequence joins TRBV19 and TRBJ2-7, with D perhaps given as TRBD1 or TRBD2 (5 bases each). The V end lost 6 bases, the J end lost 4 bases, and 13 bases lay between the germline ends. Germline V gives CDR1 LNHDA, CDR2 SQIVND (reference sequence). This CDR3 comprises 13 residues.

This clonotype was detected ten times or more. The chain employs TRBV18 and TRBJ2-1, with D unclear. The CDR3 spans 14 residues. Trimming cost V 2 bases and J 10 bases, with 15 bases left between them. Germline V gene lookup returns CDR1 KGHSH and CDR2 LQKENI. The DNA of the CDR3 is TGTGCCAGCTCACCAGCGGTAGGTTCAGAGGAGCAGTTCTTC. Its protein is CASSPAVGSEEQFF.

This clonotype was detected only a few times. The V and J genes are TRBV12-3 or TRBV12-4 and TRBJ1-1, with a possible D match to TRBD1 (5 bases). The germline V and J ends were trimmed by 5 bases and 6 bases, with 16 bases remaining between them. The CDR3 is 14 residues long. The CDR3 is CASSIRSQGAEAFF. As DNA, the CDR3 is TGTGCCAGCAGTATTAGGTCTCAGGGCGCTGAAGCTTTCTTT.

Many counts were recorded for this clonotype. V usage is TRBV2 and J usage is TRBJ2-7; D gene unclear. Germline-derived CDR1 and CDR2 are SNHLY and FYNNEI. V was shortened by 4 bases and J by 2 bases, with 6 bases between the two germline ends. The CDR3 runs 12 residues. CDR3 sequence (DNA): TGTGCCAGCAGTGGCCTACCCTACGAGCAGTACTTC. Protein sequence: CASSGLPYEQYF.

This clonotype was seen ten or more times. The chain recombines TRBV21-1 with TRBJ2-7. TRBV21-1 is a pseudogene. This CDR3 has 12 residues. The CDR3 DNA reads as TGTGCCAGCAGCGCGAGGCCCTACGAGCAGTACTTC. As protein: CASSARPYEQYF.

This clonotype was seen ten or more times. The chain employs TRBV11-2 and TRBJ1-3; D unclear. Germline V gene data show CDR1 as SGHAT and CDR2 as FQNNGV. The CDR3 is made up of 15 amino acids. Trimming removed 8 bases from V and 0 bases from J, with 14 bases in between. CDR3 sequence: CASQTQFLSGNTIYF. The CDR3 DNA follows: TGTGCCAGCCAAACCCAATTCCTCTCTGGAAACACCATATATTTT.

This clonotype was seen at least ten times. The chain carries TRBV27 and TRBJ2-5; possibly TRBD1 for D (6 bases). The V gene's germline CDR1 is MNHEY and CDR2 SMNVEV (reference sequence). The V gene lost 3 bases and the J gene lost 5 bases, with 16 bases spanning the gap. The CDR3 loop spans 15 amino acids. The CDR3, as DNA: TGTGCCAGCAGTTTCGGGACACAGGGTTTGGAGACCCAGTACTTC. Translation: CASSFGTQGLETQYF.

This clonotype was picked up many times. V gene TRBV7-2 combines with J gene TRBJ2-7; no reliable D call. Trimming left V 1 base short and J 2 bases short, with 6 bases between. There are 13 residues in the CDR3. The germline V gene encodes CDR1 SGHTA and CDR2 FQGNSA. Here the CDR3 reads CASSLVGTYEQYF. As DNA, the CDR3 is TGTGCCAGCAGCTTAGTGGGCACCTACGAGCAGTACTTC.

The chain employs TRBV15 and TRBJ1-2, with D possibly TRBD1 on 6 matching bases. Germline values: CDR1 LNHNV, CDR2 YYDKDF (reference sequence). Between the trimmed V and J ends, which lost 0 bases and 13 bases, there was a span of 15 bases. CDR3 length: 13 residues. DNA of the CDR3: TGTGCCACCAGCAGAGATCGGGCCAGGGGACCCACCTTC. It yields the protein CATSRDRARGPTF.

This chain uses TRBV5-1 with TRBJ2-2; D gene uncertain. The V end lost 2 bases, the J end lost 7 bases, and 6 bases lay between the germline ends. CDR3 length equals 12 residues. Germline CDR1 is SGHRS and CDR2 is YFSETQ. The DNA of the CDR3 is TGCGCCAGCAGCTTTGATTACGGGGAGCTGTTTTTT. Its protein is CASSFDYGELFF. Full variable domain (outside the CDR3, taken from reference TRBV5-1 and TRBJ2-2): KAGVTQTPRYLIKTRGQQVTLSCSPISGHRSVSWYQQTPGQGLQFLFEYFSETQRNKGNFPGRFSGRQFSNSRSEMNVSTLELGDSALYLCASSFDYGELFFGEGSRLTVL.

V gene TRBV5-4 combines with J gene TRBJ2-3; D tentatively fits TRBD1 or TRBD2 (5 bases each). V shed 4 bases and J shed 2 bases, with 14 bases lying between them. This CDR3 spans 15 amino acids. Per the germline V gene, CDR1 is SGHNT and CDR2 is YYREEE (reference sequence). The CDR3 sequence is CASSPGHTSTDTQYF. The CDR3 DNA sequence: TGTGCCAGCAGCCCGGGGCACACCTCCACAGATACGCAGTATTTT.

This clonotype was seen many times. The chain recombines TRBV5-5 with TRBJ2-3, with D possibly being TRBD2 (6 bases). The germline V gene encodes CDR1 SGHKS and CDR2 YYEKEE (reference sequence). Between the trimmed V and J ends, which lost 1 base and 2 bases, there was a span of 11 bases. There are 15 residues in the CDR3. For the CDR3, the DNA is TGTGCCAGCAGCTTGAACGGGAGAAACACAGATACGCAGTATTTT. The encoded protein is CASSLNGRNTDTQYF.